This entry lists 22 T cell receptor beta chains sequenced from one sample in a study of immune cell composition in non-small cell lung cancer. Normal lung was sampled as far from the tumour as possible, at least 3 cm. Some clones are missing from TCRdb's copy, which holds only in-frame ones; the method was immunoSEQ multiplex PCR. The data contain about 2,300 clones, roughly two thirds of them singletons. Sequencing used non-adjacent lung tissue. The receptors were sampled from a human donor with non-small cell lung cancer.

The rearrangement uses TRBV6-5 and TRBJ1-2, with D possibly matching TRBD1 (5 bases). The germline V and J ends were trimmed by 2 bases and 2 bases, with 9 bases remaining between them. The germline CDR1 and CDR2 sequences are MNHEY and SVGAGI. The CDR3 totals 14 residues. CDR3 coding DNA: TGTGCCAGCAGTTACGCCGACAGAAACTATGGCTACACCTTC. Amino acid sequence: CASSYADRNYGYTF.

The CDR3: CASSPGLAGVEQFF. The CDR3 region has the DNA TGCGCCAGCAGCCCGGGCCTAGCGGGGGTTGAGCAGTTCTTC. V and J are TRBV5-1 and TRBJ2-1; 10 nucleotides agree with TRBD2. CDR1 and CDR2 from the germline V gene are SGHRS and YFSETQ. This CDR3 has 14 residues. V lost 4 bases and J lost 9; bases outside the gene matches: 7.

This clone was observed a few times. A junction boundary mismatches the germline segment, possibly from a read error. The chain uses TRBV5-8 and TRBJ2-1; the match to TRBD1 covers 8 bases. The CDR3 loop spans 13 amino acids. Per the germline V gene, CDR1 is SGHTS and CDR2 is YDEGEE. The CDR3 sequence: CAGRDRYYNEQFF. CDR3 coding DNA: TGTGCCGGCAGGGACAGGTACTACAATGAGCAGTTCTTC.

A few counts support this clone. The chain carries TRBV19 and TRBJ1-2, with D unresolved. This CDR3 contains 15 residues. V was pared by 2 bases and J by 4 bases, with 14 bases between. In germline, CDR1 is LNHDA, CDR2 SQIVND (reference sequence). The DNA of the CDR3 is TGTGCCAGTAGTATAACCCCCCAGATTGCCTATGGCTACACCTTC. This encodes CASSITPQIAYGYTF.

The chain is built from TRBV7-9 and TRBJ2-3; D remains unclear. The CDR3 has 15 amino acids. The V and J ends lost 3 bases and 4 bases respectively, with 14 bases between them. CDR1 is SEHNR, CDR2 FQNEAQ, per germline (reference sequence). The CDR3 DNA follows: TGTGCCAGCAGCTTGACTCCGAGGCCCGCAGATACGCAGTATTTT. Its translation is CASSLTPRPADTQYF.

CDR3 sequence reads: CASSLGTSAGELFF. DNA of the CDR3: TGTGCCAGCAGCTTAGGGACTAGCGCCGGGGAGCTGTTTTTT. The chain links TRBV7-9 to TRBJ2-2, with TRBD2 matching over 9 bases. This CDR3 contains 14 residues. The J segment lost 6 bases and the V segment lost 1 base, leaving 0 bases of the junction unmatched. The germline CDR1 and CDR2 sequences are SEHNR and FQNEAQ (reference sequence). Based on the CDR3 plus reference TRBV7-9 and TRBJ2-2, the full variable domain is DTGVSQNPRHKITKRGQNVTFRCDPISEHNRLYWYRQTLGQGPEFLTYFQNEAQLEKSRLLSDRFSAERPKGSFSTLEIQRTEQGDSAMYLCASSLGTSAGELFFGEGSRLTVL.

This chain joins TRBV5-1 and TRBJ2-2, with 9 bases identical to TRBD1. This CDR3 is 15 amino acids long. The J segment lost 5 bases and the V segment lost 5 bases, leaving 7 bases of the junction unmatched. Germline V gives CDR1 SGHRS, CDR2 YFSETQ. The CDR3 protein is CASRRTGERTGELFF. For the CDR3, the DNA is TGCGCCAGCAGAAGGACAGGGGAGAGGACCGGGGAGCTGTTTTTT.

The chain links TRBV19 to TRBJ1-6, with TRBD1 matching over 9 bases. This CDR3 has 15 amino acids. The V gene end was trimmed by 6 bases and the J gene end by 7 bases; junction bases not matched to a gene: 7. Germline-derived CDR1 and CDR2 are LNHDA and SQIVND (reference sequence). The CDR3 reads CASRETGGRNSPLHF. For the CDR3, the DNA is TGTGCCAGTAGGGAGACAGGGGGGAGGAATTCACCCCTCCACTTT.

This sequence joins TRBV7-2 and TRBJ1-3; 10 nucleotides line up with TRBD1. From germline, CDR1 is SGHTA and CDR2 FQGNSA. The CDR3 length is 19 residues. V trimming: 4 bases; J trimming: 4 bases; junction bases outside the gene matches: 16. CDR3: CASSSRGDRGGRAGNTIYF. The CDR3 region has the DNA TGTGCCAGCAGCTCGAGAGGGGACAGGGGCGGGCGAGCGGGAAACACCATATATTTT. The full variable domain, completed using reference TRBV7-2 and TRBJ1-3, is GAGVSQSPSNKVTEKGKDVELRCDPISGHTALYWYRQSLGQGLEFLIYFQGNSAPDKSGLPSDRFSAERTGGSVSTLTIQRTQQEDSAVYLCASSSRGDRGGRAGNTIYFGEGSWLTVV.

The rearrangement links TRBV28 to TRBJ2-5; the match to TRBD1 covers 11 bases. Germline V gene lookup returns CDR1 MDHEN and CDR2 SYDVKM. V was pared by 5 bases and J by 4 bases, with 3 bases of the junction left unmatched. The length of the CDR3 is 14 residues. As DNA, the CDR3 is TGTGCCAGCAGTACGGGACAGGGGGGAGAGACCCAGTACTTC. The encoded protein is CASSTGQGGETQYF.

CDR3 sequence: CASRGPLRWRGAISYEQYF. As DNA, the CDR3 is TGTGCCAGCAGAGGCCCTCTGCGGTGGCGGGGGGCCATCTCCTACGAGCAGTACTTC. The chain uses TRBV27 and TRBJ2-7; 8 positions agree with TRBD2. Looked up from germline, CDR1 is MNHEY and CDR2 is SMNVEV (reference sequence). The CDR3 length is 19 residues. J was trimmed by 0 bases and V by 6 bases; bases with no gene match: 19.

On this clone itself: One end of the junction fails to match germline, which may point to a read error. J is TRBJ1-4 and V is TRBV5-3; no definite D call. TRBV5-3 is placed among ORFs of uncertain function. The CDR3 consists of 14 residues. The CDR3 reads CASSLAQVPEKLFF. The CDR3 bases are TGTGCCAGCAGCTTAGCCCAGGTACCCGAAAAACTGTTTTTT.

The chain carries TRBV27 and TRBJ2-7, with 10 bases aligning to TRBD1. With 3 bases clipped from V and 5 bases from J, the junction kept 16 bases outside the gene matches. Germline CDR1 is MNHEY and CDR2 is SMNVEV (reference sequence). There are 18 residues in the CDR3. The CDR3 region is CASSFRPPSGTGDHEQYF. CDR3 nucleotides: TGTGCCAGCAGTTTCCGCCCCCCTTCCGGGACAGGGGACCACGAGCAGTACTTC.

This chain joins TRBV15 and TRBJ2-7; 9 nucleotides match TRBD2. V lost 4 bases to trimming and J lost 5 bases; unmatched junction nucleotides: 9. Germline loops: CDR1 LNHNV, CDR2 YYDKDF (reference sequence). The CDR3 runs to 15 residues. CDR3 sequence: CATSTTTSGVHEQYF. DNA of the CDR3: TGTGCCACCAGCACTACGACTAGCGGTGTCCACGAGCAGTACTTC. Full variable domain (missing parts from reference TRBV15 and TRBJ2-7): DAMVIQNPRYQVTQFGKPVTLSCSQTLNHNVMYWYQQKSSQAPKLLFHYYDKDFNNEADTPDNFQSRRPNTSFCFLDIRSPGLGDTAMYLCATSTTTSGVHEQYFGPGTRLTVT.

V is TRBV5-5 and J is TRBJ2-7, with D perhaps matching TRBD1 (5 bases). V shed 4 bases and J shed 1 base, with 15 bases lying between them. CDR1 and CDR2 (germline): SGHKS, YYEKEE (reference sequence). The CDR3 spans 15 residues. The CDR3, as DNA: TGTGCCAGCAGCCAAGACGTGGCAGGGTCCTACGAGCAGTACTTC. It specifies CASSQDVAGSYEQYF.

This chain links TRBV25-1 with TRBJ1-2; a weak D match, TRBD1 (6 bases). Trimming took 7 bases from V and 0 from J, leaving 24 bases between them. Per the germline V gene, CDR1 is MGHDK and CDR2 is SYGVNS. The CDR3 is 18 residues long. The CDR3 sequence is CASTNPQGSDTSNYGYTF. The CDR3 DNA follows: TGTGCCAGCACCAACCCACAGGGTTCCGACACCTCTAACTATGGCTACACCTTC.

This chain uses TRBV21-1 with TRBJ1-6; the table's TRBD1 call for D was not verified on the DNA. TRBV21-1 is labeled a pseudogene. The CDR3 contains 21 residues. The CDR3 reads CASSNRSQGNPHSSYNSPLHF. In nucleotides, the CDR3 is TGTGCCAGCAGCAATAGATCCCAGGGAAACCCACATAGCTCCTATAATTCACCCCTCCACTTT.

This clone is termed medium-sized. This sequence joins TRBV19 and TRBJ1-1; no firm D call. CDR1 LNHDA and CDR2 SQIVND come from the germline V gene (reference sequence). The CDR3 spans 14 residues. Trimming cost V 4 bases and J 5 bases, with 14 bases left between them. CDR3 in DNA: TGTGCCAGTAGTAAACAAGGGAGAGGGACTGAAGCTTTCTTT. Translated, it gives CASSKQGRGTEAFF.

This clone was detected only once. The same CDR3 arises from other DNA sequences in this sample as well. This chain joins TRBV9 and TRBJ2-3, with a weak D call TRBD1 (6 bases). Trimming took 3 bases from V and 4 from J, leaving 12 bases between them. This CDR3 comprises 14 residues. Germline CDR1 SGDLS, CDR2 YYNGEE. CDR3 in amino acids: CASSAGQGPDTQYF. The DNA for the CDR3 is TGTGCCAGCAGCGCGGGACAAGGACCAGATACGCAGTATTTT.

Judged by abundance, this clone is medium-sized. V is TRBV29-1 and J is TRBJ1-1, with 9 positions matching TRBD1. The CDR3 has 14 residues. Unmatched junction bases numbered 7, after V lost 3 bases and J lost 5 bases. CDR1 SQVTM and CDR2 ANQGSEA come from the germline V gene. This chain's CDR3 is CSVEGGQGWTEAFF. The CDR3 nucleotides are TGCAGCGTTGAGGGGGGACAGGGATGGACTGAAGCTTTCTTT.

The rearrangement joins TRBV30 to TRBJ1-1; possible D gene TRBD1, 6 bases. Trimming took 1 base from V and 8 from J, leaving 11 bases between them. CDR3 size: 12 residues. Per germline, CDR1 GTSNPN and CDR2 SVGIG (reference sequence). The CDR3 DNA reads TGTGCCTGGAGTGCACAGGACAGCGAAGCTTTCTTT. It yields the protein CAWSAQDSEAFF.

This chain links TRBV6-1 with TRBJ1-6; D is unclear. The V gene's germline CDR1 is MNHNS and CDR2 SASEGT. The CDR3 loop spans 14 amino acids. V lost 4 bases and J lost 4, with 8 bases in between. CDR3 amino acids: CASSAGPYNSPLHF. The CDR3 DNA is TGTGCCAGCAGTGCTGGGCCGTATAATTCACCCCTCCACTTT.